This is a list of T cell receptor beta chains from one sample in a study of graft-versus-host responses after intestinal transplantation. Assay used: immunoSEQ multiplex PCR; TCRdb lists only in-frame clones, some missing. The data hold around 11,000 clones, with around four fifths observed a single time. Sequenced material: ileum tissue, taken 23 days after intestinal transplant. The receptor set was obtained from a human patient who received an intestinal transplant, so some T cells may come from the graft donor. Each CDR3 is given with its conserved first and last residue. Each record gives: J gene, V gene, clone size, D gene, CDR3 protein, CDR3 DNA. D genes are given only for firm matches. Clone size is shown for a subset of rows, as once, few, many or a class of expanded clone.

TRBJ2-3 TRBV6-4 once - CASSDRGDLSTDTQYF TGTGCCAGCAGTGACCGAGGGGACCTTAGCACAGATACGCAGTATTTT
TRBJ2-7 TRBV27 - - CASSLMGAVGEQYF TGTGCCAGCAGCTTAATGGGGGCTGTGGGCGAGCAGTACTTC
TRBJ2-7 TRBV4-2 - TRBD2 CASSQAGTSGRFGWYEQYF TGTGCCAGCAGCCAAGCCGGGACTAGCGGGAGGTTCGGGTGGTACGAGCAGTACTTC
TRBJ2-7 TRBV7-8 - TRBD1 CASSSYRGNTYEQYF TGTGCCAGCAGTTCGTACAGGGGGAACACCTACGAGCAGTACTTC
TRBJ2-1 TRBV5-5 once TRBD1 CASSFRTGRAMREQFF TGTGCCAGCAGCTTCCGGACAGGCCGGGCAATGAGGGAGCAGTTCTTC
TRBJ2-1 TRBV9 few TRBD2 CASSVGLAGNYEQFF TGTGCCAGCAGCGTAGGACTAGCCGGGAATTATGAGCAGTTCTTC
TRBJ2-5 TRBV7-8 - - CASSSQETQYF TGTGCCAGCAGCAGTCAAGAGACCCAGTACTTC
TRBJ2-7 TRBV10-3 - - CAISVVDSEQYF TGTGCCATCAGTGTAGTGGATTCCGAGCAGTACTTC
TRBJ2-2 TRBV7-3 - TRBD2 CASSRATSRNTGELFF TGTGCCAGCAGCCGGGCGACTAGCCGGAACACCGGGGAGCTGTTTTTT
TRBJ2-2 TRBV5-5 - - CASSFWVRGNTGELFF TGTGCCAGCAGCTTTTGGGTGCGGGGGAACACCGGGGAGCTGTTTTTT
TRBJ1-4 TRBV5-6 once - CASSNRGEKLFF TGTGCCAGCAGCAACCGGGGGGAAAAACTGTTTTTT
TRBJ2-1 TRBV5-6 - TRBD1 CASSFPTGGVEQFF TGTGCCAGCAGCTTTCCGACAGGGGGAGTTGAGCAGTTCTTC
TRBJ2-7 TRBV5-1 - TRBD2 CASSPGGGRNSYEQYF TGCGCCAGCAGCCCGGGAGGCGGGAGGAACTCCTACGAGCAGTACTTC
TRBJ1-1 TRBV6-4 - - CASSDPTLIAEAFF TGTGCCAGCAGTGACCCGACCCTGATAGCTGAAGCTTTCTTT
TRBJ2-7 TRBV19 - TRBD1 CASRQGAYEQYF TGTGCCAGTAGACAGGGGGCCTACGAGCAGTACTTC
TRBJ1-3 TRBV4-2 few - CASSQDLRGAGPGNTIYF TGTGCCAGCAGCCAAGATCTGAGGGGGGCAGGCCCTGGAAACACCATATATTTT
TRBJ2-7 TRBV5-1 - TRBD2 CASSLSLAGGPREQYF TGCGCCAGCAGCTTGTCGCTAGCGGGAGGGCCTCGGGAGCAGTACTTC
TRBJ1-6 TRBV4-3 - TRBD1 CASSQGGRDRGMSSYNSPLHF TGCGCCAGCAGCCAAGGCGGACGGGACAGGGGGATGAGCTCCTATAATTCACCCCTCCACTTT
TRBJ2-1 TRBV7-9 - - CASSPSVSYNEQFF TGTGCCAGCAGCCCCTCCGTCTCCTACAATGAGCAGTTCTTC
TRBJ1-1 TRBV28 - - CASSWETLYTEAFF TGTGCCAGCAGTTGGGAGACACTCTACACTGAAGCTTTCTTT
TRBJ2-7 TRBV6-1 - TRBD1 CASWAGGADEQYF TGTGCCAGCTGGGCAGGGGGCGCCGACGAGCAGTACTTC
TRBJ1-4 TRBV4-1 medium-sized - CASSQGFEKLFF TGCGCCAGCAGCCAAGGGTTTGAAAAACTGTTTTTT
TRBJ2-1 TRBV6-5 - - CASSSPNTGFF TGTGCCAGCAGCTCCCCTAATACGGGGTTCTTC
TRBJ2-7 TRBV5-5 medium-sized TRBD1 CASSLEGQIYYEQYF TGTGCCAGCAGCTTGGAGGGACAGATATACTACGAGCAGTACTTC
TRBJ1-2 TRBV4-2 - TRBD1 CASSHPRTGTGPFYGYTF TGTGCCAGCAGCCATCCCCGGACCGGGACAGGTCCCTTCTATGGCTACACCTTC
TRBJ1-1 TRBV7-3 - TRBD1 CASSLLGPGQPNTEAFF TGTGCCAGCAGCTTACTGGGCCCGGGACAGCCGAACACTGAAGCTTTCTTT
TRBJ2-5 TRBV4-2 - TRBD2 CASSQEAGAWGETQYF TGTGCCAGCAGCCAAGAAGCGGGAGCGTGGGGAGAGACCCAGTACTTC
TRBJ1-1 TRBV9 - - CASSPRTASLNTEAFF TGTGCCAGCAGCCCCCGGACGGCTTCTTTGAACACTGAAGCTTTCTTT
TRBJ2-7 TRBV27 - - CASSLSLVATTYEQYF TGTGCCAGCAGTTTAAGTCTCGTAGCGACAACCTACGAGCAGTACTTC
TRBJ2-7 TRBV28 - - CASSKGGRYEQYF TGTGCCAGCAGCAAGGGTGGCCGATACGAGCAGTACTTC
TRBJ2-7 TRBV28 once - CASRPGTRGDEQYF TGTGCCAGCAGACCCGGGACAAGAGGAGACGAGCAGTACTTC
TRBJ2-7 TRBV5-4 - TRBD2 CASSLAPGLVSEQYF TGTGCCAGCAGCTTGGCACCGGGACTAGTCAGCGAGCAGTACTTC
TRBJ2-3 TRBV30 - TRBD2 CAWKGLAGGPRDTQYF TGTGCCTGGAAAGGACTAGCGGGAGGGCCAAGAGATACGCAGTATTTT
TRBJ2-2 TRBV11-1 - TRBD2 CASSLGLQRENTGELFF TGTGCCAGCAGCTTAGGTCTACAGCGGGAGAACACCGGGGAGCTGTTTTTT
TRBJ2-3 TRBV9 few - CASSAPRTDTQYF TGTGCCAGCAGCGCCCCGCGGACAGATACGCAGTATTTT
TRBJ1-5 TRBV16 - - CASSQSAGRHQPQHF TGTGCCAGCAGCCAATCGGCAGGCCGGCATCAGCCCCAGCATTTT
TRBJ2-7 TRBV4-2 - - CASSQGVAYEQYF TGTGCCAGCAGCCAAGGCGTAGCCTACGAGCAGTACTTC